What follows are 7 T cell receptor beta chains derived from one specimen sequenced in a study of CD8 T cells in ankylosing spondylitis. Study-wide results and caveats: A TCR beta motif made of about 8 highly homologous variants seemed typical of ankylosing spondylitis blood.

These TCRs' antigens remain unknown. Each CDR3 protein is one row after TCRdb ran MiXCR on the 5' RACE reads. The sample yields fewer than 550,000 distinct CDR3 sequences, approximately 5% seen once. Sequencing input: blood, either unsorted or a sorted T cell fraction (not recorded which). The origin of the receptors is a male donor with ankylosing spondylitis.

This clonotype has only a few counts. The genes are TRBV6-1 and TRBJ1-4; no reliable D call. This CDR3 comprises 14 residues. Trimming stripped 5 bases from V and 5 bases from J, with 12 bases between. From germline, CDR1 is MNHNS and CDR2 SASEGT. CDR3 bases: TGTGCCAGCAGTACCCCCGAGGGCAATGAAAAACTGTTTTTT. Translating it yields CASSTPEGNEKLFF.

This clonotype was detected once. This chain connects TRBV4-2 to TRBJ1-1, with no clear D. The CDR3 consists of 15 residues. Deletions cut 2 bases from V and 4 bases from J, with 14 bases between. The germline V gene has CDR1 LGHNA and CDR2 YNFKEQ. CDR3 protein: CASSQRSVPGTEAFF. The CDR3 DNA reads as TGTGCCAGCAGCCAAAGATCTGTCCCGGGCACTGAAGCTTTCTTT.

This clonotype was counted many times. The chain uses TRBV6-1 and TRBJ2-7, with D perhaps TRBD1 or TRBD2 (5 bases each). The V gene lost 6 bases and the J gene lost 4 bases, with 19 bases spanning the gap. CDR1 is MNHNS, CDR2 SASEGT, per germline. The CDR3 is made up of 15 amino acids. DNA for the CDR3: TGTGCCAGCAGCCCCGGTCGGGACGGATTTTACGAGCAGTACTTC. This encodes CASSPGRDGFYEQYF.

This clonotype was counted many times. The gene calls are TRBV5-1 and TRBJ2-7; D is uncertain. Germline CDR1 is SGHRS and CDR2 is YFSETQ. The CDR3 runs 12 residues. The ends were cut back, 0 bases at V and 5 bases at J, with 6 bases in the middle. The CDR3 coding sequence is TGCGCCAGCAGCTTGGGAGGCGACGAGCAGTACTTC. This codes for CASSLGGDEQYF.

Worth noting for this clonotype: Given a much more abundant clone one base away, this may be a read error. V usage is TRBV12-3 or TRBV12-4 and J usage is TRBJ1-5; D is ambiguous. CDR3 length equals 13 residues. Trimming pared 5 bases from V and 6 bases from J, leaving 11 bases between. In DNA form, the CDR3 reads TGTGCCAGCAGTCAGTTTCGCACTCAGCCCCAGCATTTT. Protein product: CASSQFRTQPQHF.

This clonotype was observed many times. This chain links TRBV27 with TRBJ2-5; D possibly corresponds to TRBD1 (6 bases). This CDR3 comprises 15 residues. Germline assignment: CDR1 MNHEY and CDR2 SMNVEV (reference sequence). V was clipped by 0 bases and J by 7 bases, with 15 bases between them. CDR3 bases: TGTGCCAGCAGTTTATCGGGGACACCGAGCGGGACCCAGTACTTC. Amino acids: CASSLSGTPSGTQYF.

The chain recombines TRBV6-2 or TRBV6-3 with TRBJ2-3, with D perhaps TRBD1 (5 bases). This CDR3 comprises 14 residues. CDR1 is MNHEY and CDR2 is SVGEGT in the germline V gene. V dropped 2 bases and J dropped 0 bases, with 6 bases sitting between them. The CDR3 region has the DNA TGTGCCAGCAGTTACGGGGCCAGCACAGATACGCAGTATTTT. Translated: CASSYGASTDTQYF.